These 7 T cell receptor beta chains originate from one sample sequenced in a study of blood T cell repertoires in COVID-19. Here immunoSEQ multiplex PCR was the method, and the copy in TCRdb shows in-frame clones only, minus some. The sample has 150,000 or so clones, 75% to 90% seen once; the top ten hold 11%. Material for sequencing was peripheral blood. The receptors were sampled from a human donor in a cohort sampled during active COVID-19.

This rearrangement joins TRBV15 to TRBJ2-5, with 9 nucleotides matching TRBD1. After removal of 3 bases from V and 0 bases from J, the junction contained 17 bases not matched to a gene. Germline CDR1 reads LNHNV; CDR2 reads YYDKDF (reference sequence). The CDR3 extends over 20 amino acids. CDR3 protein: CATSRGVGRTGVGDQETQYF. The CDR3 coding sequence is TGTGCCACCAGCAGGGGGGTTGGGAGGACAGGGGTAGGGGACCAAGAGACCCAGTACTTC. The full variable domain, in which reference TRBV15 and TRBJ2-5 provide the parts outside the CDR3, is DAMVIQNPRYQVTQFGKPVTLSCSQTLNHNVMYWYQQKSSQAPKLLFHYYDKDFNNEADTPDNFQSRRPNTSFCFLDIRSPGLGDTAMYLCATSRGVGRTGVGDQETQYFGPGTRLLVL.

The chain links TRBV7-3 to TRBJ2-2; D not certain. Looked up from germline, CDR1 is SGHTA and CDR2 is FQGTGA. V lost 3 bases to trimming and J lost 2 bases, with 4 bases between them. The CDR3 is 13 amino acids. The CDR3 region is CASSFLNTGELFF. The CDR3 DNA reads as TGTGCCAGCAGCTTCCTCAACACCGGGGAGCTGTTTTTT. The variable domain in full, completed from reference TRBV7-3 and TRBJ2-2, reads GAGVSQTPSNKVTEKGKYVELRCDPISGHTALYWYRQSLGQGPEFLIYFQGTGAADDSGLPNDRFFAVRPEGSVSTLKIQRTERGDSAVYLCASSFLNTGELFFGEGSRLTVL.

CDR3 coding DNA: TGTGCCATCAGTGGTGGACTAGCGGGAGGCGAGACCCAGTACTTC. Its translation is CAISGGLAGGETQYF. This chain uses TRBV10-3 with TRBJ2-5; 14 bases are shared with TRBD2. V lost 4 bases to trimming and J lost 5 bases; unmatched junction nucleotides: 3. The length of the CDR3 is 15 residues. From germline, CDR1 is ENHRY and CDR2 SYGVKD.

There are a few counts of this clone. The V call is TRBV6-5, the J call TRBJ1-1; D might be TRBD1 (5 bases). V shed 5 bases and J shed 6 bases, with 16 bases lying between them. Germline loops: CDR1 MNHEY, CDR2 SVGAGI. The CDR3 spans 14 residues. Here the CDR3 DNA reads TGTGCCAGCAGTCTCGGTTGGACACGAGCTGAAGCTTTCTTT. Translation: CASSLGWTRAEAFF.

This chain links TRBV19 with TRBJ2-5; D is possibly TRBD2 (6 bases). Looked up from germline, CDR1 is LNHDA and CDR2 is SQIVND (reference sequence). This CDR3 region has 14 residues. V lost 4 bases, J lost 5 bases, and 14 bases lay in between. DNA for the CDR3: TGTGCCAGTAGTACCGGGTCTCGGGGGGAGACCCAGTACTTC. Translation gives CASSTGSRGETQYF. Supplemented by reference TRBV19 and TRBJ2-5, the full variable domain reads DGGITQSPKYLFRKEGQNVTLSCEQNLNHDAMYWYRQDPGQGLRLIYYSQIVNDFQKGDIAEGYSVSREKKESFPLTVTSAQKNPTAFYLCASSTGSRGETQYFGPGTRLLVL.

The chain has TRBV27 and TRBJ1-2, with 8 positions matching TRBD1. This CDR3 contains 14 residues. Germline CDR1 is MNHEY and CDR2 is SMNVEV (reference sequence). After removal of 3 bases from V and 4 bases from J, the junction contained 4 bases not matched to a gene. CDR3 bases: TGTGCCAGCAGTTTCCGGACAGGGACCTATGGCTACACCTTC. Translation gives CASSFRTGTYGYTF.

The rearrangement links TRBV18 to TRBJ2-7; 12 nucleotides align to TRBD1. J gave up 7 bases and V 3 bases, and 7 bases lay outside the gene matches. The CDR3 length is 15 residues. Germline CDR1 KGHSH, CDR2 LQKENI. The CDR3 is CASSPTGTGGREQYF. The DNA of the CDR3 is TGTGCCAGCTCACCTACCGGGACAGGGGGCCGGGAGCAGTACTTC. The entire variable domain, with the rest obtained from reference TRBV18 and TRBJ2-7, is as follows: NAGVMQNPRHLVRRRGQEARLRCSPMKGHSHVYWYRQLPEEGLKFMVYLQKENIIDESGMPKERFSAEFPKEGPSILRIQQVVRGDSAAYFCASSPTGTGGREQYFGPGTRLTVT.